These T cell receptor beta chains were read from a single sample in a study of graft-versus-host responses after intestinal transplantation. Libraries were prepared by immunoSEQ multiplex PCR; TCRdb keeps only in-frame clonotypes and omits some of them. This table holds about 97,000 clones, roughly 90% found once. Their antigens remain unidentified. Here the sequenced sample was unstimulated CD8+ T cells sorted from spleen or lymph node cells, taken before transplant. These TCRs come from a human donor who was the organ donor for an intestinal transplant. Both conserved end residues are part of each CDR3. The D gene is left open where the match is weak. Size values are once, few and many counts, or a class for expanded clones, and some rows have none.

V	D	size	J	CDR3	DNA
TRBV6-5	TRBD1	few	TRBJ1-1	CASSYPGTGGTEAFF	TGTGCCAGCAGTTACCCCGGCACAGGGGGAACTGAAGCTTTCTTT
TRBV28	NA	NA	TRBJ1-1	CASSLQGTTEAFF	TGTGCCAGCAGTCTTCAGGGGACCACTGAAGCTTTCTTT
TRBV2	TRBD1	few	TRBJ2-7	CASSEDRGKQYF	TGTGCCAGCAGTGAGGACAGGGGGAAGCAGTACTTC
TRBV28	NA	NA	TRBJ2-3	CASSPNYRESYTDTQYF	TGTGCCAGCAGTCCGAATTACAGGGAATCCTACACAGATACGCAGTATTTT
TRBV5-4	TRBD2	NA	TRBJ2-3	CASSKGLAGTTDTQYF	TGTGCCAGCAGCAAAGGACTAGCGGGGACCACAGATACGCAGTATTTT
TRBV30	NA	few	TRBJ1-2	CAWSVLATGEGVGYTF	TGTGCCTGGAGTGTACTAGCGACAGGAGAGGGGGTGGGCTACACCTTC
TRBV28	NA	NA	TRBJ1-6	CASSYRPSSYNSPLHF	TGTGCCAGCAGTTATAGGCCTAGCTCCTATAATTCACCCCTCCACTTT
TRBV10-3	NA	NA	TRBJ2-3	CATKPTGRGGHTDTQYF	TGTGCCACCAAACCCACAGGGAGGGGGGGCCATACAGATACGCAGTATTTT
TRBV13	NA	NA	TRBJ2-3	CASSLYRGFSTDTQYF	TGTGCCAGCAGCTTATATCGAGGATTCAGCACAGATACGCAGTATTTT
TRBV7-9	NA	NA	TRBJ1-4	CASSPSGTNEKLFF	TGTGCCAGCAGCCCATCAGGGACTAATGAAAAACTGTTTTTT
TRBV5-4	TRBD1	NA	TRBJ1-2	CASSLLRTGSGYTF	TGTGCCAGCAGCTTGTTGAGGACAGGGTCTGGCTACACCTTC
TRBV4-1	NA	NA	TRBJ2-2	CASSQGDFLTEELFF	TGCGCCAGCAGCCAAGGGGACTTTCTTACCGAGGAGCTGTTTTTT
TRBV28	TRBD1	NA	TRBJ1-2	CASSFFPSGTENYGYTF	TGTGCCAGCAGCTTTTTCCCATCCGGGACAGAGAATTATGGCTACACCTTC
TRBV6-1	NA	NA	TRBJ1-2	CASSDPRRANYGYTF	TGTGCCAGCAGTGACCCCAGGCGAGCTAACTATGGCTACACCTTC
TRBV6-1	TRBD1	NA	TRBJ1-1	CASRPPGTAAEAFF	TGTGCCAGCAGGCCCCCGGGGACAGCCGCTGAAGCTTTCTTT
TRBV6-1	NA	NA	TRBJ2-4	CASSELAYRAKNIQYF	TGTGCCAGCAGTGAACTTGCTTACAGGGCCAAAAACATTCAGTACTTC
TRBV4-2	TRBD1	NA	TRBJ1-2	CASSQNVGQGYGYTF	TGTGCCAGCAGCCAAAACGTAGGACAGGGCTATGGCTACACCTTC
TRBV29-1	NA	NA	TRBJ1-2	CSVEGRADYGYTF	TGCAGCGTTGAAGGCAGGGCAGACTATGGCTACACCTTC
TRBV25-1	NA	once	TRBJ2-7	CASSEGHSYEQYF	TGTGCCAGCAGTGAGGGACACTCCTACGAGCAGTACTTC
TRBV2	TRBD1	NA	TRBJ1-5	CASGTGWDNQPQHF	TGTGCCAGCGGGACAGGGTGGGACAATCAGCCCCAGCATTTT
TRBV9	NA	NA	TRBJ1-1	CASSVTGADEAFF	TGTGCCAGCAGCGTAACAGGTGCAGATGAAGCTTTCTTT
TRBV5-4	TRBD2	once	TRBJ2-3	CASSPGGSNTQYF	TGTGCCAGCAGCCCGGGGGGATCCAATACGCAGTATTTT
TRBV13	NA	NA	TRBJ2-7	CASSSPGDSYYEQYF	TGTGCCAGCAGCTCCCCCGGGGACTCCTACTACGAGCAGTACTTC